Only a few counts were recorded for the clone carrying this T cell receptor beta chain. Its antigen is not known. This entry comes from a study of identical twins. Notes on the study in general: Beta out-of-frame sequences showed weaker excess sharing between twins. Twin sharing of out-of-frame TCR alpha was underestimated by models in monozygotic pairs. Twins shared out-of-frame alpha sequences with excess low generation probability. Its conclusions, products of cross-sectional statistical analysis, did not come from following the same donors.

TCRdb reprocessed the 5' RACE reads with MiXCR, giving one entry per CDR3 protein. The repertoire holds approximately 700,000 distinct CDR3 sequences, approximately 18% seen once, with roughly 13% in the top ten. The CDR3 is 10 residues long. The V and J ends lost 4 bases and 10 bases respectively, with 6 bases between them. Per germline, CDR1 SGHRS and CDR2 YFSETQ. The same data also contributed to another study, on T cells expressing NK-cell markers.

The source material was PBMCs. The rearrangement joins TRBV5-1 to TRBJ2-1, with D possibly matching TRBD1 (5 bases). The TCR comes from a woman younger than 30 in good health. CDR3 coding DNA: TGCGCCAGCAGCCAGGGAGAGCAGTTCTTC. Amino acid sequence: CASSQGEQFF. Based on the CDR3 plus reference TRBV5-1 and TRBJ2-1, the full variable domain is KAGVTQTPRYLIKTRGQQVTLSCSPISGHRSVSWYQQTPGQGLQFLFEYFSETQRNKGNFPGRFSGRQFSNSRSEMNVSTLELGDSALYLCASSQGEQFFGPGTRLTVL.